A selection of T cell receptor beta chains follows, all from one sample in a study of graft-versus-host responses after intestinal transplantation. Repertoires were generated with immunoSEQ multiplex PCR, while TCRdb's copy carries only in-frame clones and drops some. The table lists under 95,000 clones, approximately 78% of them singletons. These receptors' targets are unknown. Sequencing was performed on unstimulated CD4+ T cells sorted from spleen or lymph node cells, taken before intestinal transplant. These receptors originate from a human donor who received an intestinal transplant. The CDR3 runs from the conserved cysteine through the conserved F or W. D genes are given only for firm matches. The listing skips clone size in some rows; elsewhere it reads once, few, many or a size class.

>NA|TRBJ2-5|TRBD1|TRBV18
TGTGCCAGCTCACGGGACAGAAGGGAGACCCAGTACTTC
CASSRDRRETQYF
>once|TRBJ2-7|NA|TRBV7-2
TGTGCCAGCAGCGCAATCCAACTCGAGCAGTACTTC
CASSAIQLEQYF
>NA|TRBJ2-5|TRBD2|TRBV27
TGTGCCAGCAGTTTATCGGGGGCGGGGGGGGTAGAGACCCAGTACTTC
CASSLSGAGGVETQYF
>NA|TRBJ1-2|NA|TRBV7-9
TGTGCCAGCAGCTTAGGACTTGGTTACGGCTACACCTTC
CASSLGLGYGYTF
>NA|TRBJ2-3|TRBD2|TRBV5-6
TGTGCCAGCAGCGTAGCGGGAGGGCCAGGAGATACGCAGTATTTT
CASSVAGGPGDTQYF
>once|TRBJ2-3|NA|TRBV30
TGTGCCTGGAAGGGGTTAGCAGATACGCAGTATTTT
CAWKGLADTQYF
>NA|TRBJ1-5|NA|TRBV30
TGTGCCTGGAGTGTAGCGGGCGGACCATATAGCAATCAGCCCCAGCATTTT
CAWSVAGGPYSNQPQHF
>NA|TRBJ2-7|TRBD2|TRBV11-2
TGTGCCAGCAGCGTCGCGGGGGTCCCCTCCTACGAGCAGTACTTC
CASSVAGVPSYEQYF
>few|TRBJ2-3|TRBD2|TRBV29-1
TGCAGCGTTGGGACTAGCGGGAACACAGATACGCAGTATTTT
CSVGTSGNTDTQYF
>once|TRBJ1-2|NA|TRBV5-1
TGCGCCAGCAGCCTCAGGGCTAACTATGGCTACACCTTC
CASSLRANYGYTF
>NA|TRBJ2-3|TRBD2|TRBV19
TGTGCCAGTAGTTTAGCGGGGGGGACAGATACGCAGTATTTT
CASSLAGGTDTQYF
>NA|TRBJ2-4|TRBD2|TRBV19
TGTGCCAGTAGTCCGGGTCTAGCGGGAGGGCCCAGAAACATTCAGTACTTC
CASSPGLAGGPRNIQYF
>NA|TRBJ2-2|TRBD1|TRBV10-3
TGTGCCATCAGCGGGACAGGAATGAACACCGGGGAGCTGTTTTTT
CAISGTGMNTGELFF
>once|TRBJ1-1|NA|TRBV9
TGTGCCAGCAGCCTACAGGGGAACACTGAAGCTTTCTTT
CASSLQGNTEAFF
>NA|TRBJ2-4|TRBD1|TRBV29-1
TGCAGCGCCGTGACAGGGGCGGACATTCAGTACTTC
CSAVTGADIQYF
>NA|TRBJ2-7|TRBD2|TRBV5-4
TGTGCCAGCAGCTCGACGACTAGCGGGAACGAGCAGTACTTC
CASSSTTSGNEQYF
>NA|TRBJ1-2|NA|TRBV13
TGTGCCAGCAGCTTCAACAGGGCTAACTATGGCTACACCTTC
CASSFNRANYGYTF
>NA|TRBJ2-5|NA|TRBV18
TGTGCCAGCTCACCAATCCTGTCGGGAGCGGAGACCCAGTACTTC
CASSPILSGAETQYF
>once|TRBJ2-3|TRBD2|TRBV9
TGTGCCAGCAGCGTTAGCGGGAGTCCATACGATACGCAGTATTTT
CASSVSGSPYDTQYF
>NA|TRBJ2-5|TRBD1|TRBV5-4
TGTGCCAGCAGCTATAATACAGGGGACGAAGAGACCCAGTACTTC
CASSYNTGDEETQYF
>NA|TRBJ2-2|NA|TRBV5-1
TGCGCCAGCAGCTTAGACGGGATCGGGGAGCTGTTTTTT
CASSLDGIGELFF
>NA|TRBJ2-5|TRBD2|TRBV18
TGTGCCAGCTCACCACTTTCAGCGGGAGGGCCGGAGACCCAGTACTTC
CASSPLSAGGPETQYF
>NA|TRBJ2-5|NA|TRBV10-3
TGTGCCATCAGTGTACAGCAGGGTGCGGAGACCCAGTACTTC
CAISVQQGAETQYF
>once|TRBJ2-7|TRBD2|TRBV9
TGTGCCAGCAGCGCGGAGACGGGGCTAGCGGGAGACCCCTACGAGCAGTACTTC
CASSAETGLAGDPYEQYF
>NA|TRBJ2-3|TRBD1|TRBV4-1
TGCGCCAGCAGCCGCATGGCGGGACAGGGGGTTGATACGCAGTATTTT
CASSRMAGQGVDTQYF
>NA|TRBJ2-7|NA|TRBV10-1
TGCGCCAGTAGCGACGGCTACGAGCAGTACTTC
CASSDGYEQYF
>NA|TRBJ1-4|NA|TRBV7-9
TGTGCCAGCAGCCCGCAAACAGGGTTCAGGAATGAAAAACTGTTTTTT
CASSPQTGFRNEKLFF
>NA|TRBJ1-4|NA|TRBV7-9
TGTGCCAGCAGCACCGACAGTGAGTCACTGTTTTTT
CASSTDSESLFF
>NA|TRBJ1-3|NA|TRBV23-1
TGCGCCAGCAGTCAATACAGGTTCTCTGGAAACACCATATATTTT
CASSQYRFSGNTIYF
>NA|TRBJ2-1|NA|TRBV5-1
TGCGCCAGCAGCTTTTACAGCCCACTGAATGAGCAGTTCTTC
CASSFYSPLNEQFF
>NA|TRBJ2-7|NA|TRBV10-3
TGTGCCATAGCTAGCGAATCCTACGAGCAGTACTTC
CAIASESYEQYF
>NA|TRBJ2-7|NA|TRBV6-1
TGTGCCAGCAGTGAAGAAGCGGACAGCCCCTACGAGCAGTACTTC
CASSEEADSPYEQYF
>NA|TRBJ2-1|NA|TRBV15
TGTGCCACCAGCATATCCCAGGGGCCCTACAATGAGCAGTTCTTC
CATSISQGPYNEQFF
>NA|TRBJ2-5|NA|TRBV10-1
TGCGCCAGCATCGCGAGGGACCAAGAGACCCAGTACTTC
CASIARDQETQYF
>NA|TRBJ2-5|TRBD2|TRBV7-6
TGTGCCAGCAGCCGCCGACTAGCGGGGTACCAAGAGACCCAGTACTTC
CASSRRLAGYQETQYF
>NA|TRBJ1-3|NA|TRBV4-1
TGCGCCAGCAGCCAAGAATGGGGCGCGTCTCCTGGAAACACCATATATTTT
CASSQEWGASPGNTIYF
>NA|TRBJ2-6|NA|TRBV19
TGTGCCAGTAGTAATGAGCCCTCTGGGGCCAACGTCCTGACTTTC
CASSNEPSGANVLTF
>NA|TRBJ2-1|TRBD1|TRBV19
TGTGCCAGTAAATCACAGGGGGCTAACAATGAGCAGTTCTTC
CASKSQGANNEQFF
>NA|TRBJ2-3|NA|TRBV5-1
TGCGCCAGCAGTAGCGGACTATCCACAGATACGCAGTATTTT
CASSSGLSTDTQYF
>NA|TRBJ1-5|TRBD1|TRBV28
TGTGCCAGCAGCTATACAGGGGAGAATCAGCCCCAGCATTTT
CASSYTGENQPQHF
>NA|TRBJ2-1|NA|TRBV15
TGTGCCACCAGCAGAGACCCGTCGGGGTGGAATGAGCAGTTCTTC
CATSRDPSGWNEQFF
>NA|TRBJ2-7|NA|TRBV11-2
TGTGCCAGCAGCCCCGGTGGGAGCTCCTACGAGCAGTACTTC
CASSPGGSSYEQYF
>NA|TRBJ2-1|NA|TRBV11-2
TGTGCCAGCAGCTTAGCGACGGGAGTCCTGTTCAATGAGCAGTTCTTC
CASSLATGVLFNEQFF
>NA|TRBJ2-7|TRBD2|TRBV6-5
TGTGCCAGCAGTTACACGGCGGGAGGGTCCTCCTACGAGCAGTACTTC
CASSYTAGGSSYEQYF
>NA|TRBJ2-2|TRBD2|TRBV5-1
TGCGCCAGCAGCTCCCGTCTGAGAAGCGGGGGGCGTACGAACACCGGGGAGCTGTTTTTT
CASSSRLRSGGRTNTGELFF
>once|TRBJ2-1|TRBD2|TRBV14
TGTGCCAGCAGCCAAGTCGGGGGGGCCTCCTACAATGAGCAGTTCTTC
CASSQVGGASYNEQFF
>once|TRBJ2-3|NA|TRBV7-9
TGTGCCAGCAGCCTGGGGACTCCCGGATCCACAGATACGCAGTATTTT
CASSLGTPGSTDTQYF
>NA|TRBJ2-5|TRBD2|TRBV7-9
TGTGCCAGCAGCTCCGGGACTAGCGGGAGGGCCTTTGAGCAGTACTTC
CASSSGTSGRAFEQYF
>NA|TRBJ1-1|NA|TRBV6-5
TGTGCCAGCAGTTACATCGGGGGAAACACTGAAGCTTTCTTT
CASSYIGGNTEAFF
>NA|TRBJ2-5|NA|TRBV5-1
TGCGCCAGCAGCGTTTCCGTGGAGACCCAGTACTTC
CASSVSVETQYF
>NA|TRBJ2-2|TRBD1|TRBV5-1
TGCGCCAGCAGCGCCCGGGACAGGGGGGCCGGGGAGCTGTTTTTT
CASSARDRGAGELFF
>NA|TRBJ2-2|NA|TRBV27
TGTGCCAGCACCCACTTCCGTGGCGGGGAGCTGTTTTTT
CASTHFRGGELFF
>NA|TRBJ2-2|TRBD2|TRBV6-6
TGTGCCAGCAGTTACAAGGGACTAGCTAACACCGGGGAGCTGTTTTTT
CASSYKGLANTGELFF
>NA|TRBJ2-7|NA|TRBV28
TGTGCCAGCAGTGAAAAGAGGACATTCTCCTACGAGCAGTACTTC
CASSEKRTFSYEQYF
>NA|TRBJ1-5|TRBD1|TRBV29-1
TGCAGCATAGGACAGGGCAATCAGCCCCAGCATTTT
CSIGQGNQPQHF
>once|TRBJ2-7|NA|TRBV7-2
TGTGCCAGCAGCCCCCAAGCGGTCTCCTACGAGCAGTACTTC
CASSPQAVSYEQYF
>NA|TRBJ2-5|TRBD2|TRBV7-3
TGTGCCAGCAGCTCCGCGGGGGGCGCAGAGACCCAGTACTTC
CASSSAGGAETQYF
>NA|TRBJ2-3|TRBD2|TRBV6-1
TGTGCCAGCAGTGAGGCAATGCGGGGGACAGATACGCAGTATTTT
CASSEAMRGTDTQYF
>NA|TRBJ2-7|TRBD2|TRBV2
TGTGCCAGCAGTGAAGCGGGTAGCGGGAGGGCCGACGAGCAGTACTTC
CASSEAGSGRADEQYF
>once|TRBJ2-1|TRBD2|TRBV6-6
TGTGCCAGCAGACCTACTAGCGGGGCCTACAATGAGCAGTTCTTC
CASRPTSGAYNEQFF